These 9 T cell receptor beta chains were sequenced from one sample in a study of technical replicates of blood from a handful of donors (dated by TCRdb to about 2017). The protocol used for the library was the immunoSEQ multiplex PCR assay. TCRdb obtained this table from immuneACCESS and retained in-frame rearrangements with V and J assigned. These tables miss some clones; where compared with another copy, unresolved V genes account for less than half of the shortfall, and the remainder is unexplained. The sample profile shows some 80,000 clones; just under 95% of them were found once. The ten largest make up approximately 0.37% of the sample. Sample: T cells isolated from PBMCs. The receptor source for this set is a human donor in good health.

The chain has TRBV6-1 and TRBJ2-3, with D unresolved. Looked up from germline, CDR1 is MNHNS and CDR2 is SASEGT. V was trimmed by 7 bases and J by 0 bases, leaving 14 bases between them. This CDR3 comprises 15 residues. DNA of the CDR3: TGTGCCAGCAAAACGGAGCCGATTAGCACAGATACGCAGTATTTT. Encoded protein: CASKTEPISTDTQYF.

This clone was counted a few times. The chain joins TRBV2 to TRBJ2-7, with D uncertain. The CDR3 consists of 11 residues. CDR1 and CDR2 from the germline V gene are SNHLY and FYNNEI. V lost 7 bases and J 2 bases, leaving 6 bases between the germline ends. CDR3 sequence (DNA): TGTGCCAGCACGAGTCCCTACGAGCAGTACTTC. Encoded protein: CASTSPYEQYF.

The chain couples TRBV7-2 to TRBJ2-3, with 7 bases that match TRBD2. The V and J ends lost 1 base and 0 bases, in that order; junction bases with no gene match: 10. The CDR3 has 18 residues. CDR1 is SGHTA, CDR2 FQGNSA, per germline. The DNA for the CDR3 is TGTGCCAGCAGCTTAGTAGGGACGGGGGGAATTAGCACAGATACGCAGTATTTT. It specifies CASSLVGTGGISTDTQYF. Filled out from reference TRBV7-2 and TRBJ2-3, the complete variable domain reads GAGVSQSPSNKVTEKGKDVELRCDPISGHTALYWYRQSLGQGLEFLIYFQGNSAPDKSGLPSDRFSAERTGGSVSTLTIQRTQQEDSAVYLCASSLVGTGGISTDTQYFGPGTRLTVL.

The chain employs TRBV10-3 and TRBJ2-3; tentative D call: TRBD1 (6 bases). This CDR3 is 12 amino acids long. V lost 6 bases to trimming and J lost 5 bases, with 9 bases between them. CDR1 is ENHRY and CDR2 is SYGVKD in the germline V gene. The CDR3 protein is CAIRTGQDTQYF. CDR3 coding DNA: TGTGCCATCAGAACAGGGCAAGATACGCAGTATTTT.

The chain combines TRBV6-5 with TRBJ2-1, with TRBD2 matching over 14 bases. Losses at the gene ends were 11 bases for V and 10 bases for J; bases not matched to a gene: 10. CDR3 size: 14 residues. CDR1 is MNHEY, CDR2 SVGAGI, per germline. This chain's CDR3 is CAAGGLAGDMEQFF. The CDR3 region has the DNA TGTGCCGCCGGGGGACTAGCGGGAGATATGGAGCAGTTCTTC.

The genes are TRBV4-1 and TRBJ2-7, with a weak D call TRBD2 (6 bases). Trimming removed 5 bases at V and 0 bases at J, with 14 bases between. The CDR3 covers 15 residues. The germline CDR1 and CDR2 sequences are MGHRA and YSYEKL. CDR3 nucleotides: TGCGCCAGCAGCGAGGGACTCCTAAGCTCCTACGAGCAGTACTTC. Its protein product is CASSEGLLSSYEQYF.

This chain's CDR3 is CASSGGQGPNYGYTF. CDR3 nucleotides: TGCGCCAGCAGCGGAGGACAGGGCCCGAACTATGGCTACACCTTC. The chain employs TRBV5-1 and TRBJ1-2, with 8 bases identical to TRBD1. J was trimmed by 2 bases and V by 4 bases; bases with no gene match: 7. Germline CDR1 SGHRS, CDR2 YFSETQ. This CDR3 region has 15 residues.

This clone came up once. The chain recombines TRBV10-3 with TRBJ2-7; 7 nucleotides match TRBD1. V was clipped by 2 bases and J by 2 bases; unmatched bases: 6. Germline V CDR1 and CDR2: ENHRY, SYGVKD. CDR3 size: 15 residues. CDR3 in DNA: TGTGCCATCAGTGAGCCGAGGGACAGCCCCTACGAGCAGTACTTC. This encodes CAISEPRDSPYEQYF.

This chain's CDR3 is CSVLGQGYGYTF. In nucleotides, the CDR3 is TGCAGCGTACTTGGACAGGGGTATGGCTACACCTTC. This chain connects TRBV29-1 to TRBJ1-2; TRBD1 aligns across 9 bases. This CDR3 comprises 12 residues. Germline lookup yields CDR1 SQVTM and CDR2 ANQGSEA. V was pared by 6 bases and J by 5 bases, with 4 bases of the junction left unmatched.